This is a list of T cell receptor beta chains from one sample in a study of blood T cell repertoires in COVID-19. Produced via immunoSEQ multiplex PCR; TCRdb's table is partial and in-frame only. The data show 25,000 to 30,000 clones, roughly 87% seen once. Sample: peripheral blood. These receptors came from a human donor in a cohort sampled during active COVID-19. The conserved cysteine and the conserved F or W are not part of the CDR3 here.

j_gene: TRBJ1-3; v_gene: TRBV29-1; CDR3aa: SAGGGSSGNTIY
j_gene: TRBJ2-1; v_gene: TRBV6-2/TRBV6-3; CDR3aa: ASSSSGGAMFANEQF
j_gene: TRBJ2-5; v_gene: TRBV28; CDR3aa: ASEGLAGARETQY
j_gene: TRBJ2-4; v_gene: TRBV19; CDR3aa: ASRSIAKNIQY
j_gene: TRBJ1-2; v_gene: TRBV30; CDR3aa: AWSPGQIYGYT
j_gene: TRBJ2-7; v_gene: TRBV3-1/TRBV3-2; CDR3aa: ASSRQQGYEQY
j_gene: TRBJ2-7; v_gene: TRBV2; CDR3aa: ASSRGQQY
j_gene: TRBJ1-3; v_gene: TRBV13; CDR3aa: ASRGTGEGNTIY
j_gene: TRBJ1-4; v_gene: TRBV19; CDR3aa: ASSMGTAPEKLF
j_gene: TRBJ2-5; v_gene: TRBV7-8; CDR3aa: ANGGPGETQY
j_gene: TRBJ2-3; v_gene: TRBV7-8; CDR3aa: ASSLAGTSGGAGTADTQY
j_gene: TRBJ2-1; v_gene: TRBV3-1/TRBV3-2; CDR3aa: ASRKPGQGGNEQF
j_gene: TRBJ1-1; v_gene: TRBV9; CDR3aa: ASSRQGAVTEAF
j_gene: TRBJ2-1; v_gene: TRBV2; CDR3aa: ASRGQGNNEQF
j_gene: TRBJ2-3; v_gene: TRBV7-2; CDR3aa: ASSPGAGRDTQY
j_gene: TRBJ1-3; v_gene: TRBV28; CDR3aa: ASSLTPGLDTIY
j_gene: TRBJ2-5; v_gene: TRBV28; CDR3aa: ASSGVDRGIVETQY
j_gene: TRBJ1-1; v_gene: TRBV2; CDR3aa: ASSRTDRYTEAF
j_gene: TRBJ2-7; v_gene: TRBV7-6; CDR3aa: ASTKTGTGDEQY
j_gene: TRBJ1-2; v_gene: TRBV20-1; CDR3aa: SANRGGYT
j_gene: TRBJ1-5; v_gene: TRBV4-1; CDR3aa: ASSQEPGGSQPQH
j_gene: TRBJ1-6; v_gene: TRBV18; CDR3aa: ASSKGHVENSPLH